This TCR beta chain originates from a study of human T cells and chemical hapten exposure. CDR3 length equals 14 residues. Germline lookup yields CDR1 MNHNS and CDR2 SASEGT. The V and J ends lost 6 bases and 8 bases, in that order; junction bases with no gene match: 11. Described time point: pre-sensitization, week 0. Indicated treatment: therapeutic diphenylcyclopropenone sensitization with weekly scalp DPC. This clonotype was seen repeatedly, ten times or more. MiXCR was run by TCRdb on the RACE reads, yielding one entry per CDR3 protein. The profile shows 62,000 or so distinct CDR3 sequences, 11% of them singletons.

The rearrangement links TRBV6-1 to TRBJ1-1; 8 bases align to TRBD1. Sequenced here: whole blood, sampled in connection with sensitization to the hapten diphenylcyclopropenone (DPC). The TCR originated in a woman aged 45-65 years with alopecia areata. Some clones in this sample may be carry-over from other donors' samples. The CDR3 loop is CASRPGTGGREAFF. The CDR3, as DNA: TGTGCCAGCAGACCCGGGACAGGAGGTCGGGAAGCTTTCTTT.